The 29 T cell receptor beta chains in this list originate from one sample, sequenced in a study of blood T cell repertoires in COVID-19. Assay used: immunoSEQ multiplex PCR; TCRdb lists only in-frame clones, some missing. This sample has some 200,000 clones, with around four fifths found just once. The sample consisted of peripheral blood. All receptors derive from a man between 60 and 75 years old with COVID-19, enrolled during active disease.

This sequence joins TRBV3-1 (or the pseudogene TRBV3-2) and TRBJ1-3, with 9 bases fitting TRBD1. Germline loops: CDR1 LGHDT, CDR2 YNNKEL (reference sequence). The CDR3 covers 16 residues. With V trimmed by 4 bases and J by 0 bases, 4 bases remained unmatched. The CDR3 sequence: CASSPTGGPSGNTIYF. Written as DNA, the CDR3 is TGTGCCAGCAGCCCGACAGGGGGTCCCTCTGGAAACACCATATATTTT.

The V call is TRBV7-2, the J call TRBJ1-6; 7 bases match TRBD1. The V and J ends lost 4 bases and 8 bases, in that order; junction bases with no gene match: 11. From germline, CDR1 is SGHTA and CDR2 FQGNSA. The CDR3 covers 16 residues. CDR3 nucleotides: TGTGCCAGCAGCTCTTATCCGGGACAGCCATATTCACCCCTCCACTTT. Its translation: CASSSYPGQPYSPLHF.

The chain uses TRBV30 and TRBJ1-3; no firm D call. CDR1 and CDR2 from the germline V gene are GTSNPN and SVGIG (reference sequence). The CDR3 extends over 14 amino acids. V lost 1 base and J 6 bases, leaving 13 bases between the germline ends. In DNA, the CDR3 is TGTGCCTGGAGTGGCAGAGGAATCATAAACACCATATATTTT. Protein product: CAWSGRGIINTIYF.

This clone has a handful of counts. The CDR3 region has the DNA TGTGCCAGCAGCTTAACATATCGAAACACCATATATTTT. It translates to CASSLTYRNTIYF. The J gene is TRBJ1-3, the V gene TRBV7-2; D unresolved. The CDR3 is made up of 13 amino acids. Trimming pared 2 bases from V and 5 bases from J, leaving 7 bases between. CDR1 is SGHTA and CDR2 is FQGNSA in the germline V gene.

The V gene is TRBV19, the J gene TRBJ2-1; possibly TRBD1 for D (5 bases). This CDR3 is 13 amino acids long. V was trimmed by 3 bases and J by 3 bases, leaving 6 bases between them. Germline CDR1 reads LNHDA; CDR2 reads SQIVND (reference sequence). The CDR3 nucleotides read TGTGCCAGTAGTATCCAGGGCTACAATGAGCAGTTCTTC. Translated: CASSIQGYNEQFF.

This clone was detected a few times. The rearrangement joins TRBV7-2 to TRBJ1-2, with 9 bases identical to TRBD1. Losses at the gene ends were 1 base for V and 6 bases for J; bases not matched to a gene: 6. The CDR3 is made up of 15 amino acids. Germline V CDR1 and CDR2: SGHTA, FQGNSA. CDR3 nucleotides: TGTGCCAGCAGCTTAGTGTCACAGGGGGCAAATGGCTACACCTTC. It codes for CASSLVSQGANGYTF.

This sequence joins TRBV18 and TRBJ2-5, with D perhaps matching TRBD1 (6 bases). V lost 5 bases and J lost 5, with 15 bases in between. Germline-derived CDR1 and CDR2 are KGHSH and LQKENI. The CDR3 totals 14 residues. In DNA form, the CDR3 reads TGTGCCAGCTCAAGGGACACCATATGGGAGACCCAGTACTTC. Its translation is CASSRDTIWETQYF.

This clone was counted a single time. The CDR3 DNA follows: TGTGCCAGCAGCTTAGGCTTCGTAGCGGCGGCGGGAGGTGAAAAACTGTTTTTT. It codes for CASSLGFVAAAGGEKLFF. The rearrangement links TRBV7-9 to TRBJ1-4; D is unresolved. The germline V and J ends were trimmed by 1 base and 7 bases, with 22 bases remaining between them. Looked up from germline, CDR1 is SEHNR and CDR2 is FQNEAQ (reference sequence). The CDR3 runs to 18 residues.

The gene calls are TRBV19 and TRBJ1-1, with D perhaps matching TRBD1 (5 bases). In germline, CDR1 is LNHDA, CDR2 SQIVND (reference sequence). The CDR3 is 15 residues long. Trimming pared 4 bases from V and 4 bases from J, leaving 16 bases between. DNA for the CDR3: TGTGCCAGTAGTACGGGACTGCTCCATGGCACTGAAGCTTTCTTT. It codes for CASSTGLLHGTEAFF.

V and J are TRBV19 and TRBJ2-2, with 10 bases fitting TRBD1. In germline, CDR1 is LNHDA, CDR2 SQIVND (reference sequence). This CDR3 has 15 residues. Losses at the gene ends were 4 bases for V and 6 bases for J; bases not matched to a gene: 5. The CDR3 sequence is CASSTRDRGAGELFF. The CDR3 DNA reads TGTGCCAGTAGTACCCGGGACAGGGGAGCCGGGGAGCTGTTTTTT.

The chain joins TRBV7-2 to TRBJ1-2; D is unresolved. V lost 5 bases and J 2 bases, leaving 9 bases between the germline ends. The germline gives CDR1 SGHTA, CDR2 FQGNSA. The CDR3 covers 13 residues. The CDR3 coding sequence is TGTGCCAGCAGCCCCAGTCCCAACTATGGCTACACCTTC. Amino acids: CASSPSPNYGYTF. Based on the CDR3 plus reference TRBV7-2 and TRBJ1-2, the full variable domain is GAGVSQSPSNKVTEKGKDVELRCDPISGHTALYWYRQSLGQGLEFLIYFQGNSAPDKSGLPSDRFSAERTGGSVSTLTIQRTQQEDSAVYLCASSPSPNYGYTFGSGTRLTVV.

The chain joins TRBV9 to TRBJ1-6; 7 nucleotides line up with TRBD1. From germline, CDR1 is SGDLS and CDR2 YYNGEE. This CDR3 spans 17 amino acids. With 0 bases clipped from V and 5 bases from J, the junction kept 8 bases outside the gene matches. The CDR3 DNA sequence: TGTGCCAGCAGCGTAGGACAGGGCGCCCCAGATAATTCACCCCTCCACTTT. Translation gives CASSVGQGAPDNSPLHF.

The CDR3 is CSANRGYEQYF. For the CDR3, the DNA is TGCAGTGCCAACCGGGGCTACGAGCAGTACTTC. V gene TRBV20-1 combines with J gene TRBJ2-7; a possible D gene is TRBD2 (5 bases). The germline V gene encodes CDR1 DFQATT and CDR2 SNEGSKA (reference sequence). The V end lost 6 bases, the J end lost 3 bases, and 9 bases lay between the germline ends. This CDR3 is built from 11 residues.

CDR3 sequence (DNA): TGTGCCAGCAGCCCGGGACAGGGGGCGTCTGGCTACACCTTC. Translation gives CASSPGQGASGYTF. The chain recombines TRBV5-4 with TRBJ1-2, with TRBD1 identical over 12 bases. J was trimmed by 7 bases and V by 4 bases; bases with no gene match: 5. Germline CDR1 SGHNT, CDR2 YYREEE (reference sequence). The CDR3 runs to 14 residues.

The genes are TRBV15 and TRBJ1-5; D gene ambiguous. The CDR3 is made up of 17 amino acids. Germline loops: CDR1 LNHNV, CDR2 YYDKDF (reference sequence). V was shortened by 0 bases and J by 7 bases, with 19 bases between the two germline ends. CDR3 nucleotide sequence: TGTGCCACCAGCAGAGATCGAACTTCGGCGGGGAGACAGCCCCAGCATTTT. This sequence encodes CATSRDRTSAGRQPQHF.

The V and J genes are TRBV11-2 and TRBJ2-7, with 8 bases lining up with TRBD1. The CDR3 consists of 16 residues. V dropped 2 bases and J dropped 5; count of bases not matched to a gene: 11. Germline CDR1 SGHAT, CDR2 FQNNGV. Here the CDR3 DNA reads TGTGCCAGCAGCTTATTAGGTTCAGGGGGCTCACACGAGCAGTACTTC. Protein sequence: CASSLLGSGGSHEQYF. Drawing the rest from reference TRBV11-2 and TRBJ2-7, the complete variable domain is EAGVAQSPRYKIIEKRQSVAFWCNPISGHATLYWYQQILGQGPKLLIQFQNNGVVDDSQLPKDRFSAERLKGVDSTLKIQPAKLEDSAVYLCASSLLGSGGSHEQYFGPGTRLTVT.

This clone occurred a few times. The rearrangement uses TRBV3-1 (or the pseudogene TRBV3-2) and TRBJ1-4; D remains ambiguous. The V end lost 4 bases, the J end lost 8 bases, and 5 bases lay between the germline ends. In germline, CDR1 is LGHDT, CDR2 YNNKEL (reference sequence). The CDR3 is 11 residues long. The CDR3 loop is CASSRGEKLFF. In nucleotides, the CDR3 is TGTGCCAGCAGCCGAGGAGAAAAACTGTTTTTT.

The count of this clone is one. The chain uses TRBV29-1 and TRBJ2-7; TRBD2 agrees at 7 bases. This CDR3 contains 12 residues. CDR1 is SQVTM and CDR2 is ANQGSEA in the germline V gene. CDR3: CSVAIPGEGLQV. In DNA, the CDR3 is TGCAGCGTTGCAATCCCCGGGGAGGGGCTACAAGTC.

The rearrangement uses TRBV10-3 and TRBJ2-7, with TRBD1 matching over 8 bases. After removal of 8 bases from V and 5 bases from J, the junction contained 5 bases not matched to a gene. Germline assignment: CDR1 ENHRY and CDR2 SYGVKD. The CDR3 is made up of 12 amino acids. CDR3 sequence reads: CAIGQGNDEQYF. CDR3 sequence (DNA): TGTGCCATCGGACAGGGAAACGACGAGCAGTACTTC.

This chain uses TRBV5-1 with TRBJ2-6; D uncertain. V dropped 1 base and J dropped 4 bases, with 6 bases sitting between them. Germline V gene sequence: CDR1 SGHRS, CDR2 YFSETQ. The CDR3 extends over 14 amino acids. The CDR3 reads CASSLSPGANVLTF. In DNA, the CDR3 is TGCGCCAGCAGCTTGAGCCCCGGGGCCAACGTCCTGACTTTC. Full variable domain (rest looked up from reference TRBV5-1 and TRBJ2-6): KAGVTQTPRYLIKTRGQQVTLSCSPISGHRSVSWYQQTPGQGLQFLFEYFSETQRNKGNFPGRFSGRQFSNSRSEMNVSTLELGDSALYLCASSLSPGANVLTFGAGSRLTVL.

The chain is built from TRBV3-1 (or the pseudogene TRBV3-2) and TRBJ1-4; 9 bases fit TRBD1. The J segment lost 8 bases and the V segment lost 1 base, leaving 8 bases of the junction unmatched. CDR1 LGHDT and CDR2 YNNKEL come from the germline V gene (reference sequence). The CDR3 has 16 residues. In nucleotides, the CDR3 is TGTGCCAGCAGCCAAGGACAGGGGGAGACGAAGGAAAAACTGTTTTTT. Translation gives CASSQGQGETKEKLFF.

The chain has TRBV28 and TRBJ1-4; possibly TRBD1 for D (5 bases). From germline, CDR1 is MDHEN and CDR2 SYDVKM. The CDR3 consists of 15 residues. The V and J ends lost 5 bases and 5 bases respectively, with 15 bases between them. CDR3 in amino acids: CASSDTGTENEKLFF. Written as DNA, the CDR3 is TGTGCCAGCAGTGACACAGGTACCGAGAATGAAAAACTGTTTTTT. Together with reference TRBV28 and TRBJ1-4, the CDR3 gives the full variable domain: DVKVTQSSRYLVKRTGEKVFLECVQDMDHENMFWYRQDPGLGLRLIYFSYDVKMKEKGDIPEGYSVSREKKERFSLILESASTNQTSMYLCASSDTGTENEKLFFGSGTQLSVL.

As DNA, the CDR3 is TGTGCCAGCAGCTTAGTCGGCGGGAGCAGGGAGACCCAGTACTTC. Its translation is CASSLVGGSRETQYF. This chain connects TRBV7-3 to TRBJ2-5; 7 nucleotides align to TRBD2. CDR3 length: 15 residues. Germline loops: CDR1 SGHTA, CDR2 FQGTGA. Trimming removed 2 bases from V and 5 bases from J; junction bases left unmatched: 8.

This clone was found once. The chain carries TRBV7-9 and TRBJ1-1, with D possibly being TRBD1 (5 bases). This CDR3 spans 14 amino acids. Germline V CDR1 and CDR2: SEHNR, FQNEAQ (reference sequence). V shed 4 bases and J shed 4 bases, with 13 bases lying between them. For the CDR3, the DNA is TGTGCCAGCAGCTCCCCAACGGGGGGCACTGAAGCTTTCTTT. Translation: CASSSPTGGTEAFF.

The J gene is TRBJ1-1, the V gene TRBV4-3; D call uncertain. The CDR3 runs to 15 residues. The germline V gene has CDR1 LGHNA and CDR2 YSLEER. V was clipped by 0 bases and J by 0 bases, with 8 bases between them. This CDR3 is CASSQDTYMNTEAFF. CDR3 coding DNA: TGCGCCAGCAGCCAAGATACGTACATGAACACTGAAGCTTTCTTT.

The J gene is TRBJ1-1, the V gene TRBV6-6; D is possibly TRBD1 (6 bases). The CDR3 contains 14 residues. Trimming took off 4 bases at V and 0 bases at J, with 9 bases between the two ends. CDR1 MNHNY and CDR2 SVGAGI come from the germline V gene (reference sequence). The chain's CDR3 is CASSLGHLNTEAFF. CDR3 in DNA: TGTGCCAGCAGTTTGGGACACTTGAACACTGAAGCTTTCTTT.

The V call is TRBV15, the J call TRBJ1-1; 11 nucleotides align to TRBD1. CDR3 length: 15 residues. CDR1 is LNHNV and CDR2 is YYDKDF in the germline V gene (reference sequence). The V and J ends lost 11 bases and 0 bases, in that order; junction bases with no gene match: 8. CDR3 protein: CASTRDRGMNTEAFF. The CDR3 DNA follows: TGTGCCTCGACGCGGGACAGGGGGATGAACACTGAAGCTTTCTTT. The whole variable domain, remainder taken from reference TRBV15 and TRBJ1-1, is DAMVIQNPRYQVTQFGKPVTLSCSQTLNHNVMYWYQQKSSQAPKLLFHYYDKDFNNEADTPDNFQSRRPNTSFCFLDIRSPGLGDTAMYLCASTRDRGMNTEAFFGQGTRLTVV.

This sequence joins TRBV7-2 and TRBJ1-5, with 7 bases identical to TRBD1. Germline CDR1 and CDR2: SGHTA and FQGNSA. This CDR3 is built from 12 residues. After removal of 8 bases from V and 7 bases from J, the junction contained 5 bases not matched to a gene. CDR3 DNA sequence: TGTGCCAGCTCCCAGGGGGAACAGCCCCAGCATTTT. This codes for CASSQGEQPQHF.

CDR3 sequence (DNA): TGTGCCAGCAGTGAGGGAGTGGGGTACGAGCAGTACTTC. Translation: CASSEGVGYEQYF. The chain uses TRBV2 and TRBJ2-7; D might be TRBD2 (5 bases). Trimming stripped 3 bases from V and 4 bases from J, with 10 bases between. This CDR3 is built from 13 residues. Germline V gives CDR1 SNHLY, CDR2 FYNNEI.